These 4 T cell receptor beta chains were all obtained from the same sample, sequenced in a study of blood T cell repertoires in COVID-19. TCRdb's copy holds only in-frame clones and misses some; the assay was immunoSEQ multiplex PCR. The sample has 300,000 to 350,000 clones, roughly nine tenths seen once; the top ten hold approximately 2.4%. Specimen: peripheral blood. These receptors all come from a man aged 18 to 30 with active or convalescent COVID-19.

The chain joins TRBV4-1 to TRBJ1-5, with TRBD1 as a possible D gene (6 bases). The CDR3 is 18 residues long. Germline CDR1 MGHRA, CDR2 YSYEKL. Trimming pared 0 bases from V and 6 bases from J, leaving 21 bases between. The CDR3 coding sequence is TGCGCCAGCAGCCAAGATAGAGGAGTAGGGGGGGCCAGTCAGCCCCAGCATTTT. Translating gives CASSQDRGVGGASQPQHF.

This clone was recorded only once. V and J are TRBV5-6 and TRBJ2-3, with 9 bases aligning to TRBD2. From germline, CDR1 is SGHDT and CDR2 YYEEEE. The CDR3 contains 15 residues. With V trimmed by 0 bases and J by 1 base, 0 bases remained unmatched. CDR3 protein: CASSLGTSGTDTQYF. The DNA of the CDR3 is TGTGCCAGCAGCTTGGGGACTAGCGGCACAGATACGCAGTATTTT.

V gene TRBV5-1 combines with J gene TRBJ2-7; D possibly corresponds to TRBD2 (5 bases). V dropped 4 bases and J dropped 2 bases, with 10 bases sitting between them. CDR3 size: 13 residues. Germline V gene sequence: CDR1 SGHRS, CDR2 YFSETQ. The CDR3 coding sequence is TGCGCCAGCAGCCAACTAGGGACCTACGAGCAGTACTTC. Translated, it gives CASSQLGTYEQYF.

V and J are TRBV5-4 and TRBJ2-3, with 9 bases aligning to TRBD2. J gave up 0 bases and V 2 bases, and 1 base lay outside the gene matches. The length of the CDR3 is 15 residues. Germline CDR1 reads SGHNT; CDR2 reads YYREEE (reference sequence). The DNA of the CDR3 is TGTGCCAGCAGCTTTGCGGGGGGGAGCACAGATACGCAGTATTTT. Translated: CASSFAGGSTDTQYF.